The 2 T cell receptor beta chains presented below share a single source sample, sequenced in a study of patients and donors after allogeneic stem cell transplantation. TCRdb ran MiXCR on the RT-PCR reads and lists one entry per CDR3 protein. The sample has 70,000 to 75,000 distinct CDR3 sequences, about a quarter seen once; the top ten hold 26%. Sequencing used blood, either unsorted or a sorted T cell fraction (not recorded which). Receptor source: a human donor who was either an allogeneic HSCT recipient or a stem cell or donor lymphocyte infusion donor (not recorded which). It is not recorded whose cells these are; they may come from a transplant donor.

The chain recombines TRBV3-1 with TRBJ1-6; D gene uncertain. This CDR3 contains 16 residues. The germline V gene encodes CDR1 LGHDT and CDR2 YNNKEL (reference sequence). V lost 4 bases, J lost 7 bases, and 17 bases lay in between. The CDR3: CASSLEGIRGNSPLHF. Written as DNA, the CDR3 is TGTGCCAGCAGCCTTGAAGGGATCCGGGGAAATTCACCCCTCCACTTT. Variable domain in full (rest from reference TRBV3-1 and TRBJ1-6): DTAVSQTPKYLVTQMGNDKSIKCEQNLGHDTMYWYKQDSKKFLKIMFSYNNKELIINETVPNRFSPKSPDKAHLNLHINSLELGDSAVYFCASSLEGIRGNSPLHFGNGTRLTVT.

This clonotype was seen at least ten times. The chain is built from TRBV18 and TRBJ2-2; TRBD1 agrees at 7 bases. With 2 bases clipped from V and 2 bases from J, the junction kept 5 bases outside the gene matches. The CDR3 extends over 16 amino acids. Germline CDR1 reads KGHSH; CDR2 reads LQKENI. CDR3 in DNA: TGTGCCAGCTCACCATACAGGGGCGGTAACACCGGGGAGCTGTTTTTT. It is translated as CASSPYRGGNTGELFF.